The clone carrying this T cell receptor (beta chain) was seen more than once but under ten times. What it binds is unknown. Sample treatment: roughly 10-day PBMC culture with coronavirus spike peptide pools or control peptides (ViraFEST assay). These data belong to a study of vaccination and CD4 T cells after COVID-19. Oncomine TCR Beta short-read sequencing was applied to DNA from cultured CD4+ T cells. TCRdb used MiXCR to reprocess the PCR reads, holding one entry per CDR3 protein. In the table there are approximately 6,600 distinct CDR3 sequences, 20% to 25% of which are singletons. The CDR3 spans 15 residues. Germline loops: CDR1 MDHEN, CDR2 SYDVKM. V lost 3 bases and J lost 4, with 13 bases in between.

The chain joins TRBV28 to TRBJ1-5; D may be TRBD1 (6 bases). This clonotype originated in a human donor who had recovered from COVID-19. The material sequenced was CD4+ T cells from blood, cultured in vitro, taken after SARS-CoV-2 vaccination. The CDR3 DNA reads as TGTGCCAGCAGTTTTGGGGGGCCGGGTAATCAGCCCCAGCATTTT. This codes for CASSFGGPGNQPQHF.